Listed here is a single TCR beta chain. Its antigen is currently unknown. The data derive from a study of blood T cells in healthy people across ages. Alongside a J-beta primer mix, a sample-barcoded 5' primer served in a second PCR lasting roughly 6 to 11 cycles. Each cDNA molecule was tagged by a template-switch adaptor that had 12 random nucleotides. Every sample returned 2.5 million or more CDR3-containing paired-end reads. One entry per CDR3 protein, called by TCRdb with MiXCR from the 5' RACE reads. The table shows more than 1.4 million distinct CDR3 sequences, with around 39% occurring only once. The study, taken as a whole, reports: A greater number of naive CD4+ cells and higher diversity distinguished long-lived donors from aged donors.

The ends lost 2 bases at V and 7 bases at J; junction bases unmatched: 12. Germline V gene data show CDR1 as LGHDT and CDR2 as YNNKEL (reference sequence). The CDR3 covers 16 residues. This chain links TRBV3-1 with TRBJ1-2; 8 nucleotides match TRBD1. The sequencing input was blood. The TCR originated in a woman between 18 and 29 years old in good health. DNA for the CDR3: TGTGCCAGCAGCCAACCGTTGGGACAGGCTGGGTCTGGCTACACCTTC. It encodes CASSQPLGQAGSGYTF.